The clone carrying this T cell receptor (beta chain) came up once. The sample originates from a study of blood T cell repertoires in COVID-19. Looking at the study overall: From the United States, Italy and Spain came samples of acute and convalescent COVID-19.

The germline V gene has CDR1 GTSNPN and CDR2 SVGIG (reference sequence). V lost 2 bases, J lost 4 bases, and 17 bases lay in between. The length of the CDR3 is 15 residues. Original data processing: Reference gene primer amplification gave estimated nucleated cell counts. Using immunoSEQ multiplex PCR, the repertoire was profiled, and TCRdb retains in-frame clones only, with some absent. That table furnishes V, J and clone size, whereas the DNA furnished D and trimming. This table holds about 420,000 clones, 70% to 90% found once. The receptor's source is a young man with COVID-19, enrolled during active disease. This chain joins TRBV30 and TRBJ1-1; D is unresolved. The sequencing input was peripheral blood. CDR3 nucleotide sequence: TGTGCCTGGAGTCTAACCTTGGCGGAATCCACTGAAGCTTTCTTT. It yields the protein CAWSLTLAESTEAFF.